This record concerns one TCR beta chain sequence. Its specificity is unknown. This entry comes from a study of cytomegalovirus exposure and HLA in healthy donors. This PCR relied on a set of 60 Vbeta primers and 13 Jbeta primers. Some clones are missing from TCRdb's copy, which holds only in-frame ones; the method was immunoSEQ multiplex PCR. This table has 100,000 to 150,000 clones, 70% to 80% appearing once. Germline-derived CDR1 and CDR2 are GTSNPN and SVGIG (reference sequence). The junction had 10 bases not matched to a gene; V was cut back by 3 bases and J by 4 bases. The CDR3 has 15 residues. Overall study findings and caveats: TCR beta sequences reportedly predicted most subjects' HLA-A and HLA-B alleles accurately.

The rearrangement joins TRBV30 to TRBJ2-3; TRBD2 aligns across 7 bases. Sequenced: PBMCs. The receptor comes from a woman aged 45-60 years in good health and CMV-seropositive. The CDR3 sequence is CAWRLGGGGSDTQYF. CDR3 sequence (DNA): TGTGCCTGGAGGCTTGGCGGGGGAGGGTCAGATACGCAGTATTTT.